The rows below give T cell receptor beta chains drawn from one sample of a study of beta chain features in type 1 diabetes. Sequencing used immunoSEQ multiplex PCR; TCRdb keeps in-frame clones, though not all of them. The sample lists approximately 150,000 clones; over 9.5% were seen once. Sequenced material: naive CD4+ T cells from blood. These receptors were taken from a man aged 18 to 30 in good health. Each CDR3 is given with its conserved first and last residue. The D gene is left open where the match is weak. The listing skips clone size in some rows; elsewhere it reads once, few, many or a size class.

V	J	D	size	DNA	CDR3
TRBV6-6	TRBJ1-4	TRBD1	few	TGTGCCAGCACGGGGACAGGGAATGAAAAACTGTTTTTT	CASTGTGNEKLFF
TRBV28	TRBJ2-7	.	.	TGTGCCAGCAGCATCGGTGGACAGCCCTACGAGCAGTACTTC	CASSIGGQPYEQYF
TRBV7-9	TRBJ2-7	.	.	TGTGCCAGCACCTGGGCTGGCCAATCCTACGAGCAGTACTTC	CASTWAGQSYEQYF
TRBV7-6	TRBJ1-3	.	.	TGTGCCAGCAGCCCCGTCTCTGGAAACACCATATATTTT	CASSPVSGNTIYF
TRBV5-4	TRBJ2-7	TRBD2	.	TGCGCCAGCAGCCAAGCTAGCGGGGACTCCTACGAGCAGTACTTC	CASSQASGDSYEQYF
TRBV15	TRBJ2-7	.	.	TGTGCCACCAGCAGTCTACGTTGGGGGGGCCGAGACTTC	CATSSLRWGGRDF
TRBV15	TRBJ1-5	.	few	TGTGCCACCAGCAGGAGCGTCAATCAGCCCCAGCATTTT	CATSRSVNQPQHF
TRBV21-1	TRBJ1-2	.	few	TGTGCCAGCACGGGGGTGCTGGGTGGCTACACCTTC	CASTGVLGGYTF
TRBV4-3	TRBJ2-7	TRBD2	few	TGCGCCAGCAGCCCTCAGGTGGGGGGACTAGCGGGGATTCCTCCCTACGAGCAGTACTTC	CASSPQVGGLAGIPPYEQYF
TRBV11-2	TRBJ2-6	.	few	TGTGCCAGCAGCTTAATCGGGAGCTCTGGGGCCAACGTCCTGACTTTC	CASSLIGSSGANVLTF
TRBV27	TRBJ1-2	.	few	TGTGCCAGCAGTGTACGCCCTCTATCCTATGGCTACACCTTC	CASSVRPLSYGYTF
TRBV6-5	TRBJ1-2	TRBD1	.	TGTGCCAGCAGTGCCACAGGGGGCATCGCTGGCTACACCTTC	CASSATGGIAGYTF
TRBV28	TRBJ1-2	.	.	TGTGCCAGCAGTTTATACCCTAGCTATGGCTACACCTTC	CASSLYPSYGYTF
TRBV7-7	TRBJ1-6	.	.	TGTGCCAGCAGCTTACAGCGGCGGTCACCCCTCCACTTT	CASSLQRRSPLHF
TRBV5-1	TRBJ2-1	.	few	TGCGCCAGCAGCTTGGACAGGAGCTCCTACAATGAGCAGTTCTTC	CASSLDRSSYNEQFF
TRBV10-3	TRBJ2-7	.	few	TGTGCCATCAGAGACAGGTTTTTGGCCTACGAGCAGTACTTC	CAIRDRFLAYEQYF
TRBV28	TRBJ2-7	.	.	TGTGCCAGCAGTTTACCCCCCGTCCACGAGCAGTACTTC	CASSLPPVHEQYF
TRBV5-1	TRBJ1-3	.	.	TGCGCCAGCAGCTTGGTACCAGACTCTGGAAACACCATATATTTT	CASSLVPDSGNTIYF
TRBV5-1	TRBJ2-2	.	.	TGCGCCAGCAGCTTGACAGTGAACACCGGGGAGCTGTTTTTT	CASSLTVNTGELFF
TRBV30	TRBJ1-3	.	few	TGTGCCTGGAGTGTACCGAGCTCTGGAAACACCATATATTTT	CAWSVPSSGNTIYF
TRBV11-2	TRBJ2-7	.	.	TGTGCCAGCAGCCATCAGGCCCCCTACGAGCAGTACTTC	CASSHQAPYEQYF
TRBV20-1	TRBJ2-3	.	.	TGCAGTGTCCCCACAGCAGATACGCAGTATTTT	CSVPTADTQYF
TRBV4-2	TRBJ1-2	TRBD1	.	TGTGCCAGCAGCCGAGACGCTCGGACAGGGAATAACTATGGCTACACCTTC	CASSRDARTGNNYGYTF
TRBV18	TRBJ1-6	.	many	TGTGCCAGCTCTCGTCTCAATGCGGGGAATTCACCCCTCCACTTT	CASSRLNAGNSPLHF
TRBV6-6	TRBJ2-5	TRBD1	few	TGTGCCATCAGTGATACGGGACAGGGGCGGGAGACCCAGTACTTC	CAISDTGQGRETQYF